The source of this T cell receptor (beta chain) is a study of radiation and T cells in renal cell carcinoma. TCRdb's table, derived via immunoSEQ multiplex PCR, lists solely in-frame clones and lacks some. The profile covers roughly 160,000 clones, with 88% appearing a single time and 10% to 12% taken by the ten largest. Time point indicated: blood 4 weeks post-SBRT, at nephrectomy. Noted treatment: 15 Gy SBRT to primary tumor, nephrectomy 4 weeks later. Nephrectomy followed 15 Gy stereotactic body radiation by 4 weeks. Clear cell pathology was present in this patient's renal cell carcinoma. Trimming shortened V by 6 bases and J by 0 bases, and 12 bases separated the two germline ends. The CDR3 spans 15 residues. Germline loops: CDR1 KGHSH, CDR2 LQKENI. A remark on this clone: Its cognate antigen is unknown.

Notes on the study in general: Baseline intratumoral clonotype presence is unknown without pretreatment biopsies.

The receptor's source is a woman aged 45 to 65 with renal cell carcinoma. The sequenced sample was blood, obtained from a patient whose treatment included radiotherapy and nephrectomy. The chain joins TRBV18 to TRBJ2-4; D remains unclear. The CDR3 DNA reads as TGTGCCAGCTCGCCCAGCAATCTAGCCAAAAACATTCAGTACTTC. Residues: CASSPSNLAKNIQYF.